The 14 T cell receptor beta chains below all came from one sample that was sequenced in a study of blood T cell repertoires in COVID-19. Sequencing used immunoSEQ multiplex PCR; TCRdb keeps in-frame clones, though not all of them. The sample lists approximately 140,000 clones, around 82% occurring once. Input material: PBMCs or T cells enriched from blood (not recorded which). All receptors come from a man in his forties with acute COVID-19.

The rearrangement joins TRBV6-2 or TRBV6-3 to TRBJ2-7; 11 bases agree with TRBD1. Per the germline V gene, CDR1 is MNHEY and CDR2 is SVGEGT. V lost 0 bases, J lost 3 bases, and 1 base stayed unmatched. The CDR3 spans 15 residues. The CDR3 reads CASSYSGTGGYEQYF. CDR3 nucleotides: TGTGCCAGCAGTTACTCGGGGACAGGGGGCTACGAGCAGTACTTC.

The chain joins TRBV27 to TRBJ1-2, with D possibly being TRBD1 (6 bases). The CDR3 is made up of 14 amino acids. Germline V gene sequence: CDR1 MNHEY, CDR2 SMNVEV (reference sequence). Trimming cost V 2 bases and J 7 bases, with 14 bases left between them. The CDR3 sequence is CASSLGGGSGGYTF. The DNA of the CDR3 is TGTGCCAGCAGTTTAGGGGGGGGCTCTGGTGGCTACACCTTC.

The sample holds a few counts of this clone. The V call is TRBV10-1, the J call TRBJ1-6, with 9 bases aligning to TRBD1. CDR1 and CDR2 (germline): WNHNN, SYGVQD (reference sequence). The J segment lost 2 bases and the V segment lost 6 bases, leaving 8 bases of the junction unmatched. This CDR3 has 17 residues. This CDR3 is CASRFLQGAPYNSPLHF. The CDR3 nucleotides read TGCGCCAGCAGGTTCTTACAGGGGGCCCCCTATAATTCACCCCTCCACTTT.

In this sample, this clone turned up once. This rearrangement joins TRBV4-3 to TRBJ1-1, with a weak D call TRBD1 (5 bases). The CDR3 length is 16 residues. Germline V gene data show CDR1 as LGHNA and CDR2 as YSLEER. Trimming took off 1 base at V and 4 bases at J, with 16 bases between the two ends. Here the CDR3 DNA reads TGCGCCAGCAGCCAAGGGACATCGGGAGGTGGCACTGAAGCTTTCTTT. Its protein product is CASSQGTSGGGTEAFF.

The rearrangement links TRBV7-6 to TRBJ2-1; TRBD2 matches at 9 bases. Germline V CDR1 and CDR2: SGHVS, FNYEAQ. This CDR3 has 19 residues. Losses at the gene ends were 2 bases for V and 6 bases for J; bases not matched to a gene: 17. CDR3 DNA: TGTGCCAGCAGCTTACGTGTACGAGGGCGGGGGGGTTTGTCCAATGAGCAGTTCTTC. Its protein is CASSLRVRGRGGLSNEQFF.

The chain uses TRBV5-1 and TRBJ1-6; 8 nucleotides align to TRBD1. The germline V gene has CDR1 SGHRS and CDR2 YFSETQ. The CDR3 is made up of 15 amino acids. Germline trimming cut 0 bases from V and 9 bases from J; bases unmatched to any gene: 5. CDR3 in DNA: TGCGCCAGCAGCTTGGCCCAGGACAGGGCTTCACCCCTCCACTTT. Amino acids: CASSLAQDRASPLHF.

This clone came up once. The gene calls are TRBV11-2 and TRBJ1-4; TRBD1 might be the D (6 bases). V was trimmed by 3 bases and J by 0 bases, leaving 17 bases between them. CDR3 length: 18 residues. Per the germline V gene, CDR1 is SGHAT and CDR2 is FQNNGV. The chain's CDR3 is CASSFPPRTAPTNEKLFF. CDR3 nucleotide sequence: TGTGCCAGCAGCTTCCCCCCCAGGACAGCCCCAACTAATGAAAAACTGTTTTTT. The full variable domain, rest sourced from reference TRBV11-2 and TRBJ1-4, is EAGVAQSPRYKIIEKRQSVAFWCNPISGHATLYWYQQILGQGPKLLIQFQNNGVVDDSQLPKDRFSAERLKGVDSTLKIQPAKLEDSAVYLCASSFPPRTAPTNEKLFFGSGTQLSVL.

V is TRBV18 and J is TRBJ1-5; D not resolved. The CDR3 totals 16 residues. CDR1 is KGHSH and CDR2 is LQKENI in the germline V gene. Trimming removed 3 bases at V and 2 bases at J, with 14 bases between. The CDR3 reads CASSPSGGLGNQPQHF. For the CDR3, the DNA is TGTGCCAGCTCACCTTCGGGAGGCTTGGGCAATCAGCCCCAGCATTTT. Drawing the rest from reference TRBV18 and TRBJ1-5, the complete variable domain is NAGVMQNPRHLVRRRGQEARLRCSPMKGHSHVYWYRQLPEEGLKFMVYLQKENIIDESGMPKERFSAEFPKEGPSILRIQQVVRGDSAAYFCASSPSGGLGNQPQHFGDGTRLSIL.

This chain uses TRBV7-8 with TRBJ2-1, with 8 positions matching TRBD2. With V trimmed by 4 bases and J by 6 bases, 5 bases remained unmatched. The germline V gene encodes CDR1 SGHVS and CDR2 FQNEAQ. This CDR3 is 14 amino acids long. CDR3 in DNA: TGTGCCAGCAGCTCTCTACTAGCGGCCAATGAGCAGTTCTTC. This gives the protein CASSSLLAANEQFF.

V gene TRBV4-3 combines with J gene TRBJ2-5, with 7 bases lining up with TRBD2. This CDR3 region has 15 residues. In germline, CDR1 is LGHNA, CDR2 YSLEER. J lost 2 bases, V lost 5 bases, and 8 bases had no gene match. CDR3 coding DNA: TGCGCCAGCAGCGAACAGCGGGGAACACAAGAGACCCAGTACTTC. The encoded protein is CASSEQRGTQETQYF.

This chain joins TRBV19 and TRBJ1-2; D unresolved. The V gene's germline CDR1 is LNHDA and CDR2 SQIVND (reference sequence). V was trimmed by 6 bases and J by 4 bases, leaving 12 bases between them. The CDR3 spans 13 residues. Written as DNA, the CDR3 is TGTGCCAGTAGCCCAACCCACGGCTATGGCTACACCTTC. Residues: CASSPTHGYGYTF. Filled out from reference TRBV19 and TRBJ1-2, the complete variable domain reads DGGITQSPKYLFRKEGQNVTLSCEQNLNHDAMYWYRQDPGQGLRLIYYSQIVNDFQKGDIAEGYSVSREKKESFPLTVTSAQKNPTAFYLCASSPTHGYGYTFGSGTRLTVV.

This chain uses TRBV6-5 with TRBJ1-5; D call uncertain. The CDR3 runs 12 residues. Germline V gene data show CDR1 as MNHEY and CDR2 as SVGAGI. The V end was cut by 2 bases, the J end by 6 bases, with 5 bases between. CDR3 residues: CASSYRVQPQHF. The CDR3 bases are TGTGCCAGCAGTTACCGGGTTCAGCCCCAGCATTTT.

The rearrangement links TRBV6-2 or TRBV6-3 to TRBJ1-2, with 9 nucleotides matching TRBD1. V lost 5 bases and J lost 4; bases outside the gene matches: 5. Looked up from germline, CDR1 is MNHEY and CDR2 is SVGEGT. The CDR3 consists of 14 residues. The CDR3 loop reads CASSLQGAFYGYTF. The CDR3 DNA reads TGTGCCAGCAGTCTACAGGGGGCCTTCTATGGCTACACCTTC.

The chain joins TRBV7-2 to TRBJ2-1; perhaps TRBD1 as D (6 bases). The CDR3 covers 15 residues. The V gene lost 5 bases and the J gene lost 5 bases, with 16 bases spanning the gap. CDR1 SGHTA and CDR2 FQGNSA come from the germline V gene. CDR3 DNA: TGTGCCAGCAGCCCGAGGGGACATGGCGACAATGAGCAGTTCTTC. This gives the protein CASSPRGHGDNEQFF.